This T cell receptor beta chain is from a study of human T cells and chemical hapten exposure. Looking at the study overall: Skin of the upper inner arm, roughly 2 cm by roughly 2 cm, received 2% DPC for sensitization.

This sample's time point: patch test 1, 2 weeks after DPC sensitization. Described treatment: therapeutic diphenylcyclopropenone sensitization with weekly scalp DPC. Donors were 18 to 70-year-old alopecia patients suitable for DPC. This clonotype was seen repeatedly, ten times or more. Its ends do not fully match the called genes, so a read error is possible. Germline-derived CDR1 and CDR2 are SGHTA and FQGNSA. The CDR3 runs 15 residues. TCRdb reprocessed the RACE reads via MiXCR and lists one record per CDR3 protein. Of 370,000 or so distinct CDR3 sequences in the sample, 4% to 5.5% were seen once. Here the sequenced sample was whole blood, taken in connection with sensitization to the hapten diphenylcyclopropenone (DPC). This TCR derives from a woman aged 50 to 65 with alopecia areata. Some clones in this sample may be carry-over from other donors' samples. The chain carries TRBV7-2 and TRBJ2-3, with 9 bases that match TRBD2. CDR3 amino acids: CASRGTSLGTDTQYF. CDR3 coding DNA: TGTGCCAGCAGAGGGACTAGCTTAGGCACGGATACGCAGTATTTT.